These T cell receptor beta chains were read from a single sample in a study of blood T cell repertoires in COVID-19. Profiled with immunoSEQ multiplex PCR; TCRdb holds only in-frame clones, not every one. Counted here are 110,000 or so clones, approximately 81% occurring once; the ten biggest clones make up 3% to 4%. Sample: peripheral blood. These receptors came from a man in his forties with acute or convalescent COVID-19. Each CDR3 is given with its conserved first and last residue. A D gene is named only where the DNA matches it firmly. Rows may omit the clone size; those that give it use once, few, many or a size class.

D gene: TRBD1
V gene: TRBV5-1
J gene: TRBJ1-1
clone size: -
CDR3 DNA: TGCGCCAGCAGTCCCGGGACAGGGTCGGAGAACACTGAAGCTTTCTTT
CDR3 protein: CASSPGTGSENTEAFF

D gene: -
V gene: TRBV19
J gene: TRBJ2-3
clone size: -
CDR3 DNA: TGTGCCAGTAGTATTGAGGGCACAGATACGCAGTATTTT
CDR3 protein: CASSIEGTDTQYF

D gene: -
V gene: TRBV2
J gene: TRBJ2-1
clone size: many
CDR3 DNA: TGTGCCAGCAGTGAAGTAGGTGGGGGGTCGTACAATGAGCAGTTCTTC
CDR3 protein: CASSEVGGGSYNEQFF

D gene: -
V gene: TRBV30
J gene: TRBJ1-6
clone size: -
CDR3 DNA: TGTGCCTGGAGTGTGGGGAGCCCCTATAATTCACCCCTCCACTTT
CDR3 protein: CAWSVGSPYNSPLHF

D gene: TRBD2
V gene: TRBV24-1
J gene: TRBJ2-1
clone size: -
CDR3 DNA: TGTGCCACCAGTGACCCTGGATTGGGACTAGCGGGGGCCGGCAGCTCCTACAATGAGCAGTTCTTC
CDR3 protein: CATSDPGLGLAGAGSSYNEQFF

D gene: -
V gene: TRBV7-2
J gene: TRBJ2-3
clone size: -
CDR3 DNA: TGTGCCAGCAGCCTCCGGGAAACAGATACGCAGTATTTT
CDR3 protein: CASSLRETDTQYF

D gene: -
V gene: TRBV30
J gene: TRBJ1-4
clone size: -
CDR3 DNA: TGTGCCTGGAGTGTATTAAGGGGTGAAAAACTGTTTTTT
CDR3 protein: CAWSVLRGEKLFF

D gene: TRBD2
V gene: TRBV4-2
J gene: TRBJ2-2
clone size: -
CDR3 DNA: TGTGCCAGCAGCCGAGCGACTAGCGGGGGGTCCAACACCGGGGAGCTGTTTTTT
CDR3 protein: CASSRATSGGSNTGELFF

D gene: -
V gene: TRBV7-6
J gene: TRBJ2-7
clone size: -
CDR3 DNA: TGTGCCAGCAGCTTAAGTCCTGGCCCATCCTACGAGCAGTACTTC
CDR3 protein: CASSLSPGPSYEQYF

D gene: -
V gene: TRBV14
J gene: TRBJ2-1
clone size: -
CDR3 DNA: TGTGCCAGCAGCCCCAAACGAGGGCTAGTCTCGGATGAGCAGTTCTTC
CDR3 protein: CASSPKRGLVSDEQFF

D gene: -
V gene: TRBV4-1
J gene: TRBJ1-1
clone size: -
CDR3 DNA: TGCGCCAGCAGCCAGGCCCTGGGGACTAACACTGAAGCTTTCTTT
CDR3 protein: CASSQALGTNTEAFF

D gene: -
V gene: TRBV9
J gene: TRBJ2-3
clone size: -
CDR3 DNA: TGTGCCAGCAGCGAACGCCCTAGAGGTTACCTCCCCGCGGGAAGCACAGATACGCAGTATTTT
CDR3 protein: CASSERPRGYLPAGSTDTQYF

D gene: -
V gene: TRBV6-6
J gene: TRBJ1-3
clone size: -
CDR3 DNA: TGTGCCAGCAGCCTAGACAGCTCTGGAAACACCATATATTTT
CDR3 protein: CASSLDSSGNTIYF

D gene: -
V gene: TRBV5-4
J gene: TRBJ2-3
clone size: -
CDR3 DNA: TGTGCCAGCAGCACCGGGATGCCTGGGACGCAGTATTTT
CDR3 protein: CASSTGMPGTQYF

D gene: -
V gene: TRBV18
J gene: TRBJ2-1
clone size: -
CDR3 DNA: TGTGCCAGCTCACCTACAGCAGCGGATAAGTTCTTC
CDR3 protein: CASSPTAADKFF

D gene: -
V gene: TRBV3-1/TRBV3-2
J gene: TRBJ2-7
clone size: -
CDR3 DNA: TGTGCCAGCAGCCAAGAGGGCGCCTACGAGCAGTACTTC
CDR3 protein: CASSQEGAYEQYF

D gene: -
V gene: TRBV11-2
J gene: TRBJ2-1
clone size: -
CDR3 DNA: TGTGCCAGCAGCTCGACACTTGAGCAGTTCTTC
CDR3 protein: CASSSTLEQFF

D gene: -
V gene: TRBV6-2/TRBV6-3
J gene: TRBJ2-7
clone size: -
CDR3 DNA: TGTGCCAGCAGTTATCGTAAGACAGACTCCTACGAGCAGTACTTC
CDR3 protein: CASSYRKTDSYEQYF

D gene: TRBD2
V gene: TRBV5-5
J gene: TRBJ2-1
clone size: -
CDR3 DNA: TGTGCCAGCAGCTTGGATTGGACTAGCGGGGGCAGCGAGCAGTTCTTC
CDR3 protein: CASSLDWTSGGSEQFF

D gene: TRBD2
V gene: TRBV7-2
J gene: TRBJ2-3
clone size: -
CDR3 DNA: TGTGCCAGCAGCTCGCGGGCTAGCGGAACAGATACGCAGTATTTT
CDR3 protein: CASSSRASGTDTQYF

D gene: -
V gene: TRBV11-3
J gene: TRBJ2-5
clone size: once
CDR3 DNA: TGTGCCAGCAGCTTAGTAGCGGAAGAGACCCAGTACTTC
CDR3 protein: CASSLVAEETQYF

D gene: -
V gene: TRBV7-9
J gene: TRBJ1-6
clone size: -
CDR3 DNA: TGTGCCAGCAGCTTAGCACCGGGGACAAATTCACCCCTCCACTTT
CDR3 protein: CASSLAPGTNSPLHF

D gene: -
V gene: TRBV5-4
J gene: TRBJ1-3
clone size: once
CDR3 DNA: TGTGCCAGCAGCCCAGTCTCTGGAAACACCATATATTTT
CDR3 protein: CASSPVSGNTIYF

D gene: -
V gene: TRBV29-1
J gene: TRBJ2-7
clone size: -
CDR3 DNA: TGCAGCGCTCGTGGGGCAGCTCTCTCCCAGCAGTACTTC
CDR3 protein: CSARGAALSQQYF

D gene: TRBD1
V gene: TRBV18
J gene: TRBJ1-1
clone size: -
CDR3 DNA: TGTGCCAGCTCAGAAGACAGGGGGATAGCTTTCTTT
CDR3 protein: CASSEDRGIAFF

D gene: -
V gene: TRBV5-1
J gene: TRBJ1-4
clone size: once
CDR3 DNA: TGCGCCAGCAGCTTGGCCGGGGGGGCTCAAAAACTGTTTTTT
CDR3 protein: CASSLAGGAQKLFF

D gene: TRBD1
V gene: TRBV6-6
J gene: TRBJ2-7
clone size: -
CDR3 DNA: TGTGCCAGCAGAAGTGCGGGGACAGGGGACTCCTACGAGCAGTACTTC
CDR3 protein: CASRSAGTGDSYEQYF

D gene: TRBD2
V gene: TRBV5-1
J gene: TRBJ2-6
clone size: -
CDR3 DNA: TGCGCCAGCAGCTTGGGGGGGGGACCCTCTGGGGCCAACGTCCTGACTTTC
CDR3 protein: CASSLGGGPSGANVLTF

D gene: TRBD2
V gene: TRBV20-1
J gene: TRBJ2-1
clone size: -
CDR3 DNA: TGCAGTGCTAGTCGGGGGGTAAACAATGAGCAGTTCTTC
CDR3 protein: CSASRGVNNEQFF

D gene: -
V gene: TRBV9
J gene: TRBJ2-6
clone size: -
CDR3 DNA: TGTGCCAGCAGCCCGGGGGGCGCTGGGGCCAACGTCCTGACTTTC
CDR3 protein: CASSPGGAGANVLTF